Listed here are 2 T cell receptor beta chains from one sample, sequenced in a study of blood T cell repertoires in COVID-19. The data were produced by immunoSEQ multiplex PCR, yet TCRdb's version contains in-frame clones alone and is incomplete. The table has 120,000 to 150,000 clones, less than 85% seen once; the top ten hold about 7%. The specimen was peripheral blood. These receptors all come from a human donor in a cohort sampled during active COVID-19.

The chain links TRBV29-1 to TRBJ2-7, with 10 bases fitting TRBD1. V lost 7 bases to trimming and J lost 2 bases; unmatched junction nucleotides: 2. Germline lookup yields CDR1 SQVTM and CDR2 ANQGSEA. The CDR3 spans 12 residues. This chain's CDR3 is CSAGQGTYEQYF. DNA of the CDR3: TGCAGCGCGGGACAGGGGACCTACGAGCAGTACTTC.

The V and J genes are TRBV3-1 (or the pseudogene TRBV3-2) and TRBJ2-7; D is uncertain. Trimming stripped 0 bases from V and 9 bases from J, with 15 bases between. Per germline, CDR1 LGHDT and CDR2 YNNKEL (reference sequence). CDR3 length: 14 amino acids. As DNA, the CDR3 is TGTGCCAGCAGCCAAGATTACCCTCCGCCCGGGCAGTACTTC. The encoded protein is CASSQDYPPPGQYF.